The 19 T cell receptor beta chains listed next were all sequenced from one sample in a study of Tregs in tolerant kidney transplant recipients (dated by TCRdb to the late 2010s). The receptor library was made with the immunoSEQ multiplex PCR assay. TCRdb mirrors the immuneACCESS table, restricted to in-frame sequences. Some clones are absent from its copies; in checked studies, under half trace to an unresolved V gene, and the reason for the others is unknown. For this sample there are approximately 60,000 clones; around 83% appear just once. The top ten clones comprise under 6.5% of the sample. The source material was CD4+ T cells from blood. The source of these receptors is a human donor in good health.

The chain links TRBV7-9 to TRBJ2-3, with 11 positions matching TRBD2. The V and J ends lost 6 bases and 4 bases, in that order; junction bases with no gene match: 3. This CDR3 comprises 14 residues. In germline, CDR1 is SEHNR, CDR2 FQNEAQ (reference sequence). The CDR3 sequence is CASRTSGASDTQYF. The CDR3 region has the DNA TGTGCCAGCAGGACTAGCGGGGCCTCAGATACGCAGTATTTT. The variable domain in full, with the rest retrieved from reference TRBV7-9 and TRBJ2-3, is DTGVSQNPRHKITKRGQNVTFRCDPISEHNRLYWYRQTLGQGPEFLTYFQNEAQLEKSRLLSDRFSAERPKGSFSTLEIQRTEQGDSAMYLCASRTSGASDTQYFGPGTRLTVL.

This rearrangement joins TRBV7-3 to TRBJ2-3; TRBD1 matches at 8 bases. The V gene's germline CDR1 is SGHTA and CDR2 FQGTGA. This CDR3 contains 13 residues. V trimming: 6 bases; J trimming: 3 bases; junction bases outside the gene matches: 2. CDR3 nucleotides: TGTGCCAGCAGTCGACAGGGGACAGATACGCAGTATTTT. The encoded protein is CASSRQGTDTQYF.

The chain links TRBV4-3 to TRBJ2-5, with D hard to call. This CDR3 contains 13 residues. From germline, CDR1 is LGHNA and CDR2 YSLEER. V dropped 0 bases and J dropped 3 bases, with 5 bases sitting between them. The CDR3 sequence: CASSQDFKETQYF. The CDR3, as DNA: TGCGCCAGCAGCCAAGACTTTAAAGAGACCCAGTACTTC.

The gene calls are TRBV4-1 and TRBJ2-5; D is ambiguous. The assigned J gene may be wrong: the sequence end matches TRBJ2-7 better. The CDR3 totals 15 residues. Germline-derived CDR1 and CDR2 are MGHRA and YSYEKL. The CDR3 DNA follows: TGCGCCAGCAGGCCCCTAGGAGTTACCTCCTACGAGCAGTACTTC. This translates into CASRPLGVTSYEQYF.

This chain connects TRBV5-1 to TRBJ2-4, with D perhaps being TRBD1 or TRBD2 (5 bases each). Germline values: CDR1 SGHRS, CDR2 YFSETQ. V gave up 2 bases and J gave up 10 bases, with 19 bases separating them. The CDR3 totals 15 residues. CDR3 in DNA: TGCGCCAGCAGCTTCGGGACGGCTCCAGGAGAGATTCAGTACTTC. It is translated as CASSFGTAPGEIQYF.

This rearrangement joins TRBV9 to TRBJ2-3; 7 bases agree with TRBD2. This CDR3 comprises 15 residues. The trim removed 3 bases at V and 1 base at J, leaving 5 bases unmatched. CDR1 SGDLS and CDR2 YYNGEE come from the germline V gene. CDR3 amino acids: CASSASSGGTDTQYF. The CDR3 DNA reads as TGTGCCAGCAGCGCCTCTAGCGGAGGCACAGATACGCAGTATTTT.

The DNA of the CDR3 is TGTGCCAGCAGCTTAGGAGCGGGAGTAGGTGGCGGGGAGCTGTTTTTT. Its translation is CASSLGAGVGGGELFF. V and J are TRBV7-3 and TRBJ2-2, with 8 bases fitting TRBD2. J was trimmed by 7 bases and V by 2 bases; bases with no gene match: 9. The CDR3 runs 16 residues. CDR1 and CDR2 (germline): SGHTA, FQGTGA. The variable domain in full, with the rest retrieved from reference TRBV7-3 and TRBJ2-2, is GAGVSQTPSNKVTEKGKYVELRCDPISGHTALYWYRQSLGQGPEFLIYFQGTGAADDSGLPNDRFFAVRPEGSVSTLKIQRTERGDSAVYLCASSLGAGVGGGELFFGEGSRLTVL.

The count of this clone is one. J is TRBJ1-1 and V is TRBV7-2; D is undetermined. This CDR3 region has 13 residues. Germline-derived CDR1 and CDR2 are SGHTA and FQGNSA. The ends were cut back, 4 bases at V and 2 bases at J, with 8 bases in the middle. The CDR3 DNA follows: TGTGCCAGCAGCTCTATGATAAACACTGAAGCTTTCTTT. It codes for CASSSMINTEAFF.

J is TRBJ1-3 and V is TRBV6-1; perhaps TRBD1 as D (5 bases). The V gene's germline CDR1 is MNHNS and CDR2 SASEGT. The CDR3 contains 14 residues. V was trimmed by 5 bases and J by 0 bases, leaving 8 bases between them. In DNA form, the CDR3 reads TGTGCCAGCAGTCCAGGGAACTCTGGAAACACCATATATTTT. This translates into CASSPGNSGNTIYF.

This clone is medium-sized. The chain employs TRBV2 and TRBJ2-2, with D unclear. CDR1 is SNHLY and CDR2 is FYNNEI in the germline V gene. The CDR3 length is 13 residues. With 8 bases removed from V and 6 bases from J, the gap between germline ends came to 13 bases. The CDR3 reads CASRGPPSGELFF. The CDR3 DNA reads TGTGCCAGCCGAGGCCCACCGTCCGGGGAGCTGTTTTTT.

This clone occurred once. The chain carries TRBV15 and TRBJ2-3, with unresolved D. With 0 bases removed from V and 5 bases from J, the gap between germline ends came to 6 bases. In germline, CDR1 is LNHNV, CDR2 YYDKDF (reference sequence). This CDR3 region has 13 residues. This chain's CDR3 is CATSRDYRDTQYF. The DNA for the CDR3 is TGTGCCACCAGCAGAGATTACAGAGATACGCAGTATTTT.

The chain has TRBV27 and TRBJ1-1; D gene unclear. This CDR3 is 13 amino acids long. Trimming took 4 bases from V and 2 from J, leaving 8 bases between them. Germline values: CDR1 MNHEY, CDR2 SMNVEV (reference sequence). The CDR3 is CASSYTVNTEAFF. The CDR3 DNA reads TGTGCCAGCAGTTACACAGTCAACACTGAAGCTTTCTTT.

This CDR3 is CASSRPGEQYF. For the CDR3, the DNA is TGCGCCAGCAGCCGCCCCGGCGAGCAGTACTTC. The J gene is TRBJ2-5, the V gene TRBV4-1, with D unclear. The J call may be faulty, since TRBJ2-7 better matches the DNA end. The length of the CDR3 is 11 residues. CDR1 and CDR2 (germline): MGHRA, YSYEKL.

The chain combines TRBV7-8 with TRBJ1-3; unclear D gene. CDR3 length equals 16 residues. V gave up 5 bases and J gave up 3 bases, with 17 bases separating them. Germline V gives CDR1 SGHVS, CDR2 FQNEAQ. The CDR3 region is CASSLSNEAHGNTIYF. The CDR3 region has the DNA TGTGCCAGCAGCCTAAGTAATGAGGCACATGGAAACACCATATATTTT.

This chain connects TRBV4-3 to TRBJ1-6; TRBD1 matches at 7 bases. The J segment lost 9 bases and the V segment lost 0 bases, leaving 8 bases of the junction unmatched. The CDR3 spans 16 residues. Per the germline V gene, CDR1 is LGHNA and CDR2 is YSLEER. CDR3 in amino acids: CASSQDWGQPFSPLHF. The CDR3 DNA is TGCGCCAGCAGCCAAGATTGGGGACAGCCGTTTTCACCCCTCCACTTT.

Worth noting for this clone: This CDR3 is also generated by other DNA sequences in the sample. The genes are TRBV7-8 and TRBJ1-1; no clear D. This CDR3 has 15 amino acids. Germline V CDR1 and CDR2: SGHVS, FQNEAQ. V lost 4 bases and J 1 base, leaving 13 bases between the germline ends. CDR3 residues: CASSSRRISNTEAFF. CDR3 DNA sequence: TGTGCCAGCAGCTCCAGACGGATATCGAACACTGAAGCTTTCTTT. Filled out from reference TRBV7-8 and TRBJ1-1, the complete variable domain reads GAGVSQSPRYKVAKRGQDVALRCDPISGHVSLFWYQQALGQGPEFLTYFQNEAQLDKSGLPSDRFFAERPEGSVSTLKIQRTQQEDSAVYLCASSSRRISNTEAFFGQGTRLTVV.

The genes are TRBV20-1 and TRBJ2-1; D unclear. Trimming stripped 6 bases from V and 9 bases from J, with 9 bases between. CDR3 length: 10 residues. Germline V CDR1 and CDR2: DFQATT, SNEGSKA (reference sequence). CDR3 sequence reads: CSAPRGEQFF. CDR3 in DNA: TGCAGTGCCCCACGCGGTGAGCAGTTCTTC.

The chain recombines TRBV7-8 with TRBJ2-1; 12 bases fit TRBD2. CDR1 is SGHVS, CDR2 FQNEAQ, per germline. The ends lost 0 bases at V and 8 bases at J; junction bases unmatched: 11. The CDR3 length is 18 residues. CDR3 DNA: TGTGCCAGCAGCTTAGCGCCCCACCTAGCGGGGGGGCCCGATGAGCAGTTCTTC. It specifies CASSLAPHLAGGPDEQFF.

This clone has just one count. The rearrangement links TRBV29-1 to TRBJ2-3; possible D gene TRBD2, 6 bases. Germline assignment: CDR1 SQVTM and CDR2 ANQGSEA. The CDR3 consists of 15 residues. V was pared by 4 bases and J by 6 bases, with 20 bases between. In nucleotides, the CDR3 is TGCAGCGTTGGGGGGGACTTCAGTAGGGCTGATACGCAGTATTTT. Translation: CSVGGDFSRADTQYF.